Following are 25 T cell receptor beta chains from one sample sequenced in a study of cytomegalovirus exposure and HLA in healthy donors. Clones were sequenced by immunoSEQ multiplex PCR, and TCRdb holds only the in-frame ones, with some missing. The sample holds around 200,000 clones, approximately 84% seen once. Source material: PBMCs. These receptors were obtained from a woman aged 18-30 years in good health and CMV-seropositive.

The table lists this clone with a count of one. The chain carries TRBV4-3 and TRBJ2-7, with 10 bases identical to TRBD2. Trimming cost V 0 bases and J 3 bases; bases outside gene matches: 5. This CDR3 region has 16 residues. Germline V lookup: CDR1 LGHNA, CDR2 YSLEER. The CDR3 DNA reads TGCGCCAGCAGCCAAGAGGGAGCGGGGGGGTACTACGAGCAGTACTTC. Amino acids: CASSQEGAGGYYEQYF.

The chain links TRBV5-1 to TRBJ1-2; 11 bases map to TRBD1. The CDR3 is 18 amino acids. With V trimmed by 0 bases and J by 5 bases, 12 bases remained unmatched. Looked up from germline, CDR1 is SGHRS and CDR2 is YFSETQ. CDR3 in DNA: TGCGCCAGCAGCTTGGAACCGGGAGGACAGGGGGCGCAGTATGGCTACACCTTC. It encodes CASSLEPGGQGAQYGYTF.

The genes are TRBV11-3 and TRBJ2-7; no reliable D call. Trimming cost V 4 bases and J 3 bases, with 10 bases left between them. This CDR3 has 13 amino acids. Germline assignment: CDR1 SGHNT and CDR2 YENEEA. The CDR3 DNA reads TGTGCCAGCAGCTCCACCTCAGACTACGAGCAGTACTTC. Translating gives CASSSTSDYEQYF. The full variable domain, with the rest looked up from reference TRBV11-3 and TRBJ2-7, is EAGVVQSPRYKIIEKKQPVAFWCNPISGHNTLYWYLQNLGQGPELLIRYENEEAVDDSQLPKDRFSAERLKGVDSTLKIQPAELGDSAVYLCASSSTSDYEQYFGPGTRLTVT.

V gene TRBV9 combines with J gene TRBJ2-7, with a possible D match to TRBD2 (6 bases). Trimming took off 4 bases at V and 3 bases at J, with 17 bases between the two ends. CDR1 is SGDLS, CDR2 YYNGEE, per germline. The CDR3 covers 15 residues. The CDR3 region is CASSSTRDSIYEQYF. The DNA of the CDR3 is TGTGCCAGCAGCTCAACCCGGGACTCCATCTACGAGCAGTACTTC.

The chain couples TRBV14 to TRBJ2-5, with TRBD2 identical over 10 bases. Trimming took 2 bases from V and 5 from J; bases not matched to a gene: 5. Germline lookup yields CDR1 SGHDN and CDR2 FVKESK. The CDR3 extends over 15 amino acids. The CDR3 region is CASSQRAGGLETQYF. The DNA for the CDR3 is TGTGCCAGCAGCCAACGAGCGGGGGGGTTGGAGACCCAGTACTTC.

As regards this clone: This same CDR3 is encoded by further DNA sequences in the sample. The J gene is TRBJ2-7, the V gene TRBV27; D unresolved. The length of the CDR3 is 12 residues. Germline V gene sequence: CDR1 MNHEY, CDR2 SMNVEV (reference sequence). The V end was cut by 3 bases, the J end by 3 bases, with 6 bases between. The CDR3 spells CASSFTGYEQYF. The CDR3 coding sequence is TGTGCCAGCAGTTTCACGGGCTACGAGCAGTACTTC.

This chain links TRBV2 with TRBJ1-2, with 8 bases lining up with TRBD1. CDR1 SNHLY and CDR2 FYNNEI come from the germline V gene. The V gene end was trimmed by 1 base and the J gene end by 4 bases; junction bases not matched to a gene: 11. This CDR3 spans 17 amino acids. CDR3 in amino acids: CASSEESGQGRFYGYTF. DNA of the CDR3: TGTGCCAGCAGTGAAGAAAGTGGACAGGGTCGGTTCTATGGCTACACCTTC.

The chain has TRBV10-3 and TRBJ1-4, with D possibly TRBD1 on 6 matching bases. Germline CDR1 and CDR2: ENHRY and SYGVKD. The V gene lost 8 bases and the J gene lost 8 bases, with 12 bases spanning the gap. There are 12 residues in the CDR3. In DNA form, the CDR3 reads TGTGCCATCGGGGCAGGGGTCGAAAAACTGTTTTTT. Protein: CAIGAGVEKLFF.

The sample holds a few counts of this clone. Different DNA sequences within this sample yield the same CDR3. The genes are TRBV27 and TRBJ1-5; tentative D call: TRBD1 (5 bases). CDR1 is MNHEY, CDR2 SMNVEV, per germline (reference sequence). This CDR3 has 14 residues. The V and J ends lost 6 bases and 2 bases respectively, with 11 bases between them. The CDR3, as DNA: TGTGCCAGCAGCCCCCAAGGGGGCAATCAGCCCCAGCATTTT. Translated: CASSPQGGNQPQHF.

In this sample, this clone turned up a few times. V usage is TRBV6-5 and J usage is TRBJ1-5; D not certain. Per germline, CDR1 MNHEY and CDR2 SVGAGI. V was shortened by 5 bases and J by 6 bases, with 11 bases between the two germline ends. The CDR3 runs 13 residues. In DNA, the CDR3 is TGTGCCAGCAGTACGGGAGGTACTCAGCCCCAGCATTTT. This codes for CASSTGGTQPQHF.

The chain has TRBV18 and TRBJ2-1; D may be TRBD2 (6 bases). CDR1 and CDR2 from the germline V gene are KGHSH and LQKENI. The CDR3 totals 15 residues. V lost 5 bases and J lost 1, with 12 bases in between. This CDR3 is CASSTGGPSYNEQFF. Here the CDR3 DNA reads TGTGCCAGCTCAACCGGGGGACCTTCCTACAATGAGCAGTTCTTC.

The CDR3 DNA reads TGTGCCACCAAGAAGGGGGGGAGCAATCAGCCCCAGCATTTT. Translation gives CATKKGGSNQPQHF. The rearrangement uses TRBV2 and TRBJ1-5; D might be TRBD1 (6 bases). Trimming cost V 10 bases and J 1 base, with 14 bases left between them. This CDR3 has 14 amino acids. Germline assignment: CDR1 SNHLY and CDR2 FYNNEI.

This clone has more than one count but fewer than ten. The chain carries TRBV2 and TRBJ1-5; a weak D match, TRBD1 (6 bases). Trimming took 5 bases from V and 2 from J, leaving 13 bases between them. CDR1 is SNHLY and CDR2 is FYNNEI in the germline V gene. The CDR3 runs to 15 residues. CDR3 in amino acids: CASSSGARGNQPQHF. CDR3 sequence (DNA): TGTGCCAGCAGTTCAGGGGCTCGGGGCAATCAGCCCCAGCATTTT.

The chain employs TRBV9 and TRBJ1-1; the D gene is possibly TRBD1 (5 bases). V lost 5 bases and J 2 bases, leaving 10 bases between the germline ends. The CDR3 has 13 residues. The germline CDR1 and CDR2 sequences are SGDLS and YYNGEE. DNA of the CDR3: TGTGCCAGCAGTCGCAGGGTAAACACTGAAGCTTTCTTT. Translating gives CASSRRVNTEAFF. Complete variable domain (other parts from reference TRBV9 and TRBJ1-1): DSGVTQTPKHLITATGQRVTLRCSPRSGDLSVYWYQQSLDQGLQFLIQYYNGEERAKGNILERFSAQQFPDLHSELNLSSLELGDSALYFCASSRRVNTEAFFGQGTRLTVV.

The genes are TRBV5-1 and TRBJ2-3; D may be TRBD1 (5 bases). Per the germline V gene, CDR1 is SGHRS and CDR2 is YFSETQ. V was trimmed by 0 bases and J by 5 bases, leaving 16 bases between them. The CDR3 is 16 amino acids. The CDR3 is CASSLAVDKKGDTQYF. Here the CDR3 DNA reads TGCGCCAGCAGCTTGGCCGTGGACAAGAAAGGAGATACGCAGTATTTT.

The chain employs TRBV6-1 and TRBJ1-4, with TRBD1 identical over 8 bases. In germline, CDR1 is MNHNS, CDR2 SASEGT. The CDR3 is 13 residues long. J gave up 7 bases and V 7 bases, and 5 bases lay outside the gene matches. The CDR3 nucleotides are TGTGCCAGCATACAGGGGGTTGGTGAAAAACTGTTTTTT. It encodes CASIQGVGEKLFF.

The chain has TRBV7-9 and TRBJ1-1, with 8 bases identical to TRBD1. CDR1 and CDR2 from the germline V gene are SEHNR and FQNEAQ (reference sequence). V lost 1 base and J lost 1; bases outside the gene matches: 2. CDR3 length: 15 residues. The CDR3 here is CASSLEGTGNTEAFF. For the CDR3, the DNA is TGTGCCAGCAGCTTAGAAGGGACAGGGAACACTGAAGCTTTCTTT.

This chain links TRBV11-2 with TRBJ2-3; D is possibly TRBD1 (5 bases). Trimming pared 6 bases from V and 3 bases from J, leaving 16 bases between. This CDR3 is built from 15 residues. Germline CDR1 reads SGHAT; CDR2 reads FQNNGV. CDR3: CASRPRGTNTDTQYF. DNA of the CDR3: TGTGCCAGCAGACCTAGGGGCACGAATACAGATACGCAGTATTTT. The full variable domain, its missing parts supplied by reference TRBV11-2 and TRBJ2-3, is EAGVAQSPRYKIIEKRQSVAFWCNPISGHATLYWYQQILGQGPKLLIQFQNNGVVDDSQLPKDRFSAERLKGVDSTLKIQPAKLEDSAVYLCASRPRGTNTDTQYFGPGTRLTVL.

The genes are TRBV6-1 and TRBJ1-4; the D gene is possibly TRBD1 (6 bases). Germline CDR1 reads MNHNS; CDR2 reads SASEGT. Between the trimmed V and J ends, which lost 8 bases and 1 base, there was a span of 11 bases. The length of the CDR3 is 14 residues. The CDR3 coding sequence is TGTGCCAGCTACACGACAGGAACTAATGAAAAACTGTTTTTT. Protein: CASYTTGTNEKLFF.

This chain joins TRBV6-5 and TRBJ1-2; 8 positions match TRBD1. CDR1 is MNHEY and CDR2 is SVGAGI in the germline V gene. V lost 4 bases and J lost 1; bases outside the gene matches: 8. The CDR3 covers 16 residues. In DNA, the CDR3 is TGTGCCAGCAGTTCCTCTAGGACAGGGATTAACTATGGCTACACCTTC. Its translation: CASSSSRTGINYGYTF.

The chain joins TRBV5-5 to TRBJ2-7; 7 bases agree with TRBD2. The CDR3 contains 17 residues. CDR1 is SGHKS and CDR2 is YYEKEE in the germline V gene (reference sequence). The ends lost 3 bases at V and 2 bases at J; junction bases unmatched: 14. This CDR3 reads CASSWEGIRGQTYEQYF. The CDR3 bases are TGTGCCAGCAGCTGGGAGGGGATTAGGGGCCAGACCTACGAGCAGTACTTC.

The chain is built from TRBV29-1 and TRBJ1-1; maybe TRBD1 (6 bases). CDR1 is SQVTM, CDR2 ANQGSEA, per germline. This CDR3 has 12 residues. Trimming shortened V by 7 bases and J by 5 bases, and 14 bases separated the two germline ends. The CDR3 is CSGKGVGTEAFF. For the CDR3, the DNA is TGCAGCGGAAAGGGGGTGGGAACTGAAGCTTTCTTT.

The chain couples TRBV7-9 to TRBJ2-7, with D tentatively TRBD2 (6 bases). The CDR3 is made up of 15 amino acids. V lost 7 bases and J 3 bases, leaving 19 bases between the germline ends. Germline CDR1 reads SEHNR; CDR2 reads FQNEAQ (reference sequence). CDR3: CASTSGVGAFYEQYF. CDR3 DNA: TGTGCCAGCACCTCGGGGGTCGGGGCTTTCTACGAGCAGTACTTC.

The chain links TRBV9 to TRBJ1-6; 7 bases are a match to TRBD1. There are 14 residues in the CDR3. CDR1 is SGDLS, CDR2 YYNGEE, per germline. After removal of 3 bases from V and 8 bases from J, the junction contained 5 bases not matched to a gene. In nucleotides, the CDR3 is TGTGCCAGCAGCGCCGGGACAGAGTATTCACCCCTCCACTTT. This encodes CASSAGTEYSPLHF. Together with reference TRBV9 and TRBJ1-6, the CDR3 gives the full variable domain: DSGVTQTPKHLITATGQRVTLRCSPRSGDLSVYWYQQSLDQGLQFLIQYYNGEERAKGNILERFSAQQFPDLHSELNLSSLELGDSALYFCASSAGTEYSPLHFGNGTRLTVT.

This chain connects TRBV9 to TRBJ2-2; 9 positions agree with TRBD2. Germline V gene lookup returns CDR1 SGDLS and CDR2 YYNGEE. The CDR3 runs 18 residues. V gave up 0 bases and J gave up 2 bases; unmatched junction bases: 8. The CDR3, as DNA: TGTGCCAGCAGCGTAGCCCTGGCGGGGGGGATCAACACCGGGGAGCTGTTTTTT. The encoded protein is CASSVALAGGINTGELFF.